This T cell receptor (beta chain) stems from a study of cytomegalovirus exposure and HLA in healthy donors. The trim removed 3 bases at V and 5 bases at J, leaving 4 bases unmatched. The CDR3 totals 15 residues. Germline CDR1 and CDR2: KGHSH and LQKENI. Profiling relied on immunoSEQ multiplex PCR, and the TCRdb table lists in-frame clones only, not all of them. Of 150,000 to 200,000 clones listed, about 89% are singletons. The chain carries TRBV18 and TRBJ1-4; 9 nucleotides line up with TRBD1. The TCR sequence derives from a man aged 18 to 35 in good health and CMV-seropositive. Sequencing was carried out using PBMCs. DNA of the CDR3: TGTGCCAGCTCACCCCCCGGGACAGGGAATGAAAAACTGTTTTTT. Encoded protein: CASSPPGTGNEKLFF.